Listed here are 18 T cell receptor beta chains from one sample, sequenced in a study of brain T cells in children with intractable seizures. The method was immunoSEQ multiplex PCR; TCRdb's version includes in-frame clones alone and lacks a portion of them. The sample includes about 340,000 clones, approximately 93% seen only once; the top ten take roughly 5.8%. The time point was: blood from clinic visit 5 months post-surgery; TSC patient then seizure free. This specimen was peripheral blood, taken more than 4 months after surgery. The receptors derive from a boy under two years old with tuberous sclerosis and intractable seizures.

The chain links TRBV2 to TRBJ2-2; the D gene is possibly TRBD1 (5 bases). The CDR3 sequence is 15 residues long. The ends were cut back, 6 bases at V and 4 bases at J, with 15 bases in the middle. CDR1 is SNHLY, CDR2 FYNNEI, per germline. CDR3 DNA: TGTGCCAGCAGCCGGAAAGGACAACTCACCGGGGAGCTGTTTTTT. It is translated as CASSRKGQLTGELFF.

The chain is built from TRBV20-1 and TRBJ1-1; D gene ambiguous. V lost 3 bases to trimming and J lost 7 bases, with 3 bases between them. Germline V lookup: CDR1 DFQATT, CDR2 SNEGSKA (reference sequence). This CDR3 is 9 amino acids long. The CDR3 DNA reads TGCAGTGCTAGTGGTGAAGCTTTCTTT. Amino acids: CSASGEAFF.

The chain couples TRBV6-2 or TRBV6-3 to TRBJ2-7; D unclear. Germline values: CDR1 MNHEY, CDR2 SVGEGT. The CDR3 consists of 12 residues. Deletions cut 2 bases from V and 6 bases from J, with 8 bases between. The CDR3, as DNA: TGTGCCAGCAGTTACGGGTTGTTCGAGCAGTACTTC. Its protein is CASSYGLFEQYF.

This chain connects TRBV11-3 to TRBJ2-1; 8 nucleotides agree with TRBD2. Germline CDR1 and CDR2: SGHNT and YENEEA. The CDR3 contains 11 residues. V dropped 8 bases and J dropped 9; count of bases not matched to a gene: 3. The CDR3 loop reads CASQAGAEQFF. The CDR3 DNA sequence: TGTGCCAGCCAAGCGGGAGCTGAGCAGTTCTTC.

The genes are TRBV7-3 and TRBJ2-7, with D unresolved. Per germline, CDR1 SGHTA and CDR2 FQGTGA. The CDR3 length is 13 residues. V was clipped by 0 bases and J by 3 bases, with 6 bases between them. The CDR3 loop is CASSLTGYYEQYF. The DNA for the CDR3 is TGTGCCAGCAGCTTAACCGGATACTACGAGCAGTACTTC.

The rearrangement uses TRBV3-1 (or the pseudogene TRBV3-2) and TRBJ2-1, with no clear D. Deletions cut 2 bases from V and 5 bases from J, with 19 bases between. Germline V lookup: CDR1 LGHDT, CDR2 YNNKEL (reference sequence). This CDR3 comprises 17 residues. CDR3 sequence reads: CASSQNSPGASHNEQFF. The CDR3 DNA follows: TGTGCCAGCAGCCAAAATAGCCCTGGAGCGTCCCACAATGAGCAGTTCTTC.

This clone was counted once. The chain has TRBV2 and TRBJ2-1; D ambiguous. V shed 8 bases and J shed 10 bases, with 15 bases lying between them. This CDR3 contains 12 residues. Germline V gives CDR1 SNHLY, CDR2 FYNNEI. CDR3 sequence: CASQANVREQFF. The CDR3, as DNA: TGTGCCAGCCAAGCGAACGTGAGGGAGCAGTTCTTC.

The rearrangement links TRBV7-9 to TRBJ2-3; TRBD2 aligns across 11 bases. J was trimmed by 0 bases and V by 5 bases; bases with no gene match: 4. Germline V CDR1 and CDR2: SEHNR, FQNEAQ (reference sequence). This CDR3 contains 16 residues. The CDR3 DNA sequence: TGTGCCAGCAGCCCCGGGACTAGCGGCAGCACAGATACGCAGTATTTT. It encodes CASSPGTSGSTDTQYF.

The chain has TRBV30 and TRBJ1-5; D unclear. There are 15 residues in the CDR3. Germline CDR1 reads GTSNPN; CDR2 reads SVGIG (reference sequence). Between the trimmed V and J ends, which lost 0 bases and 4 bases, there was a span of 13 bases. For the CDR3, the DNA is TGTGCCTGGAGTGTAGAGAGTGGAGGAAATCAGCCCCAGCATTTT. Its translation: CAWSVESGGNQPQHF.

The chain carries TRBV27 and TRBJ1-1; the D is unclear. V was cut by 0 bases and J by 2 bases, with 10 bases left in between. CDR3 length equals 15 residues. Germline CDR1 and CDR2: MNHEY and SMNVEV (reference sequence). The CDR3 coding sequence is TGTGCCAGCAGTTTATCGCTGGAGTCCAACACTGAAGCTTTCTTT. Its protein product is CASSLSLESNTEAFF.

This clone has a handful of counts. V gene TRBV20-1 combines with J gene TRBJ1-3; D not certain. Germline CDR1 DFQATT, CDR2 SNEGSKA (reference sequence). The V end was cut by 2 bases, the J end by 4 bases, with 3 bases between. This CDR3 contains 11 residues. The CDR3 loop reads CSARRGNTIYF. The CDR3 nucleotides are TGCAGTGCTAGACGGGGAAACACCATATATTTT.

The chain has TRBV28 and TRBJ2-3; D not certain. V dropped 2 bases and J dropped 1 base, with 10 bases sitting between them. This CDR3 comprises 15 residues. Germline V gene lookup returns CDR1 MDHEN and CDR2 SYDVKM. The CDR3 nucleotides read TGTGCCAGCAGTTTAGGCCCGTGGGGCACAGATACGCAGTATTTT. The encoded protein is CASSLGPWGTDTQYF.

V usage is TRBV4-2 and J usage is TRBJ2-4; 12 nucleotides align to TRBD2. Trimming took 1 base from V and 7 from J; bases not matched to a gene: 11. The CDR3 runs 18 residues. CDR1 is LGHNA and CDR2 is YNFKEQ in the germline V gene. CDR3 coding DNA: TGTGCCAGCAGCCAAGTCCCTAGCGGGGGGGTAGCTGGGAACATTCAGTACTTC. Its translation: CASSQVPSGGVAGNIQYF.

The chain carries TRBV2 and TRBJ2-7; 9 positions match TRBD2. Germline assignment: CDR1 SNHLY and CDR2 FYNNEI. The ends lost 4 bases at V and 0 bases at J; junction bases unmatched: 7. This CDR3 is 16 amino acids long. The chain's CDR3 is CASSVFSSGVSYEQYF. CDR3 DNA sequence: TGTGCCAGCAGTGTTTTTTCTAGCGGGGTCTCCTACGAGCAGTACTTC.

The genes are TRBV3-1 (or the pseudogene TRBV3-2) and TRBJ2-3, with 9 bases fitting TRBD2. In germline, CDR1 is LGHDT, CDR2 YNNKEL (reference sequence). After removal of 6 bases from V and 0 bases from J, the junction contained 1 base not matched to a gene. This CDR3 region has 14 residues. In DNA form, the CDR3 reads TGTGCCAGCAGTCTAGCGGGAAGCACAGATACGCAGTATTTT. Translating it yields CASSLAGSTDTQYF.

The J gene is TRBJ2-7, the V gene TRBV9, with 8 nucleotides matching TRBD1. Looked up from germline, CDR1 is SGDLS and CDR2 is YYNGEE. The CDR3 has 15 residues. V was clipped by 2 bases and J by 5 bases; unmatched bases: 9. The CDR3, as DNA: TGTGCCAGCAGCGTCCAGGGGGCAGGGGTCCACGAGCAGTACTTC. Residues: CASSVQGAGVHEQYF.

The gene calls are TRBV4-1 and TRBJ1-1, with D possibly being TRBD1 (5 bases). Germline lookup yields CDR1 MGHRA and CDR2 YSYEKL. The CDR3 covers 16 residues. The V gene lost 3 bases and the J gene lost 2 bases, with 16 bases spanning the gap. CDR3 loop: CASSHPLVRDNTEAFF. The CDR3 DNA reads as TGCGCCAGCAGCCACCCCCTAGTGAGGGACAACACTGAAGCTTTCTTT.

The chain uses TRBV5-1 and TRBJ1-1, with no clear D. V lost 1 base and J 4 bases, leaving 8 bases between the germline ends. Germline V gives CDR1 SGHRS, CDR2 YFSETQ. CDR3 length equals 13 residues. CDR3 DNA: TGCGCCAGCAGCTTGAGATTGGGCACTGAAGCTTTCTTT. Residues: CASSLRLGTEAFF.